The 9 T cell receptor beta chains given below trace back to one sample, sequenced in a study of radiation and T cells in renal cell carcinoma. As for time point: baseline pretreatment blood. Treatment reported: 15 Gy SBRT to primary tumor, nephrectomy 4 weeks later. Measured with immunoSEQ multiplex PCR; TCRdb has only the in-frame clones, and not every one. The data show 90,000 to 95,000 clones, 70% to 85% seen once. Specimen: blood, collected from a patient whose treatment included radiotherapy and nephrectomy. Receptors originate from a man in his sixties with renal cell carcinoma.

This clone was picked up one time. The gene calls are TRBV6-5 and TRBJ2-7, with 9 positions matching TRBD2. CDR1 is MNHEY, CDR2 SVGAGI, per germline. This CDR3 spans 14 amino acids. V dropped 6 bases and J dropped 7; count of bases not matched to a gene: 10. CDR3 in DNA: TGTGCCAGCAGCCGCGGGAGGGCCTCGCAAGAGCAGTACTTC. Its protein is CASSRGRASQEQYF.

Regarding this clone: Within the sample, other DNA sequences also encode this same CDR3. The J gene is TRBJ2-7, the V gene TRBV5-4; D might be TRBD1 or TRBD2, each matching 5 bases. Germline V lookup: CDR1 SGHNT, CDR2 YYREEE (reference sequence). This CDR3 has 14 residues. V lost 0 bases to trimming and J lost 0 bases, with 7 bases between them. In DNA form, the CDR3 reads TGTGCCAGCAGCTTGGGAGGGGTCTCCTACGAGCAGTACTTC. It specifies CASSLGGVSYEQYF.

This chain links TRBV5-6 with TRBJ2-7; unclear D gene. CDR1 is SGHDT and CDR2 is YYEEEE in the germline V gene. The CDR3 runs to 15 residues. V lost 1 base and J lost 0, with 11 bases in between. The chain's CDR3 is CASSLKDPNSYEQYF. The CDR3 nucleotides are TGTGCCAGCAGCTTGAAGGACCCAAACTCCTACGAGCAGTACTTC.

This clone appeared once. V and J are TRBV27 and TRBJ2-7; TRBD2 matches at 8 bases. This CDR3 comprises 18 residues. Germline CDR1 reads MNHEY; CDR2 reads SMNVEV (reference sequence). V lost 0 bases, J lost 2 bases, and 12 bases stayed unmatched. The chain's CDR3 is CASSLSPIGAGEAYEQYF. DNA for the CDR3: TGTGCCAGCAGTTTATCCCCTATTGGAGCGGGAGAGGCCTACGAGCAGTACTTC.

This clone has more than one count but fewer than ten. This chain uses TRBV2 with TRBJ2-1, with D possibly matching TRBD1 (6 bases). Trimming took off 8 bases at V and 5 bases at J, with 19 bases between the two ends. Germline-derived CDR1 and CDR2 are SNHLY and FYNNEI. The CDR3 sequence is 15 residues long. CDR3 coding DNA: TGTGCCAGCTATACAGGGCCCCGGGGCAACAATGAGCAGTTCTTC. Residues: CASYTGPRGNNEQFF.

This clone turned up a few times. This sequence joins TRBV5-4 and TRBJ2-5; 7 bases align to TRBD1. This CDR3 spans 14 amino acids. CDR1 and CDR2 (germline): SGHNT, YYREEE (reference sequence). V was pared by 3 bases and J by 1 base, with 3 bases of the junction left unmatched. CDR3 DNA sequence: TGTGCCAGCAGCTCGGGACAGTCCCAAGAGACCCAGTACTTC. As protein: CASSSGQSQETQYF.

CDR3 sequence reads: CASSLGYGYTF. DNA for the CDR3: TGTGCCAGCAGCTTAGGCTATGGCTACACCTTC. This chain uses TRBV5-6 with TRBJ1-2; no clear D. Looked up from germline, CDR1 is SGHDT and CDR2 is YYEEEE. The CDR3 covers 11 residues. Between the trimmed V and J ends, which lost 2 bases and 4 bases, there was a span of 3 bases. The entire variable domain, with the rest obtained from reference TRBV5-6 and TRBJ1-2, is as follows: DAGVTQSPTHLIKTRGQQVTLRCSPKSGHDTVSWYQQALGQGPQFIFQYYEEEERQRGNFPDRFSGHQFPNYSSELNVNALLLGDSALYLCASSLGYGYTFGSGTRLTVV.

V gene TRBV28 combines with J gene TRBJ1-5; a possible D gene is TRBD1 (5 bases). This CDR3 contains 15 residues. The germline V gene encodes CDR1 MDHEN and CDR2 SYDVKM. Between the trimmed V and J ends, which lost 6 bases and 4 bases, there was a span of 16 bases. CDR3 sequence: CASSQGRRGNQPQHF. In DNA form, the CDR3 reads TGTGCCAGCAGCCAAGGGAGGAGGGGAAATCAGCCCCAGCATTTT.

The gene calls are TRBV5-4 and TRBJ1-2; D might be TRBD1 (5 bases). Trimming shortened V by 3 bases and J by 2 bases, and 8 bases separated the two germline ends. In germline, CDR1 is SGHNT, CDR2 YYREEE (reference sequence). The CDR3 length is 13 residues. CDR3 region: CASSSDSNYGYTF. The CDR3 nucleotides are TGTGCCAGCAGCTCAGACAGCAACTATGGCTACACCTTC.